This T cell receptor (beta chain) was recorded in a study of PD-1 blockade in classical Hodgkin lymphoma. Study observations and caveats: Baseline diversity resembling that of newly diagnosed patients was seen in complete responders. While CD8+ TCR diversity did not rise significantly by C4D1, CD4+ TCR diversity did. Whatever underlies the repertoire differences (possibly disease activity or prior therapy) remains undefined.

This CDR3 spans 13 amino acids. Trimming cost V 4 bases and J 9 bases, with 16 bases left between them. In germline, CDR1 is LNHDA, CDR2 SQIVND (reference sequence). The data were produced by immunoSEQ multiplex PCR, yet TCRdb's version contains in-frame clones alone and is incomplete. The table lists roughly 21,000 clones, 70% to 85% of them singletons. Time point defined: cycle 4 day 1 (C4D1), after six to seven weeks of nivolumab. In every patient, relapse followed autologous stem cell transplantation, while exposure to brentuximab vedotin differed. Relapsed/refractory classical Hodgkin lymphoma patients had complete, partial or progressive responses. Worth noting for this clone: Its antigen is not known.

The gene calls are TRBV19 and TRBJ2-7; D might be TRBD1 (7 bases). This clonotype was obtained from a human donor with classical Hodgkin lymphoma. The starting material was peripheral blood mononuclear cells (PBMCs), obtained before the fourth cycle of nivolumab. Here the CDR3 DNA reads TGTGCCAGTAGTAGGGGGGACAGAAGGATGCAGTACTTC. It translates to CASSRGDRRMQYF. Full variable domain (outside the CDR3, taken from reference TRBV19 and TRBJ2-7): DGGITQSPKYLFRKEGQNVTLSCEQNLNHDAMYWYRQDPGQGLRLIYYSQIVNDFQKGDIAEGYSVSREKKESFPLTVTSAQKNPTAFYLCASSRGDRRMQYFGPGTRLTVT.